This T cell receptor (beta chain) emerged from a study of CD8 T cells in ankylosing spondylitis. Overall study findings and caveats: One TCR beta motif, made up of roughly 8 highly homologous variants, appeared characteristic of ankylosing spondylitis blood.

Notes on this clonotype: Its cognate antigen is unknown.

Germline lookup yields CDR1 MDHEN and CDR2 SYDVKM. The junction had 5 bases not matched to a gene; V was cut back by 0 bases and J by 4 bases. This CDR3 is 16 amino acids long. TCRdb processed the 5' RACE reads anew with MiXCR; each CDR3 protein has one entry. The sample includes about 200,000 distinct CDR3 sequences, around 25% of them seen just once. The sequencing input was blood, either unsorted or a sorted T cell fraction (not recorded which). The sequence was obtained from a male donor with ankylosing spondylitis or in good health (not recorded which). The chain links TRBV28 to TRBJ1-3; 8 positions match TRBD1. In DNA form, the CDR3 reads TGTGCCAGCAGTTTATGGGACAGGGTACCCGGAAACACCATATATTTT. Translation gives CASSLWDRVPGNTIYF.